Presented here are 32 T cell receptor beta chains from one specimen sequenced in a study of memory CD4+ T cells and cytomegalovirus serostatus. TCRdb's table, derived via immunoSEQ multiplex PCR, lists solely in-frame clones and lacks some. The sample records some 65,000 clones, around three quarters being singletons. Single viable CD3+CD4+CD8-CD45RO+ cells were sorted as the memory CD4+ T cells. Sequencing used memory CD4+ T cells from blood. The receptors stem from an adult in good health and CMV-seronegative. Some clones in this sample may be carry-over from other donors' samples.

The chain joins TRBV28 to TRBJ2-7; perhaps TRBD1 as D (5 bases). This CDR3 is 15 amino acids long. Trimming cost V 3 bases and J 1 base, with 13 bases left between them. CDR1 is MDHEN and CDR2 is SYDVKM in the germline V gene. CDR3 nucleotide sequence: TGTGCCAGCAGTTTTGGCAGGGCACATTCCTACGAGCAGTACTTC. Encoded protein: CASSFGRAHSYEQYF.

The gene calls are TRBV27 and TRBJ2-7; no clear D. The CDR3 extends over 13 amino acids. From germline, CDR1 is MNHEY and CDR2 SMNVEV (reference sequence). The V gene lost 3 bases and the J gene lost 4 bases, with 10 bases spanning the gap. CDR3 sequence reads: CASSFNRRYEQYF. CDR3 in DNA: TGTGCCAGCAGTTTTAATCGAAGATACGAGCAGTACTTC.

The chain is built from TRBV6-5 and TRBJ1-5; tentatively, D is TRBD1 (5 bases). V was pared by 8 bases and J by 3 bases, with 8 bases between. This CDR3 has 12 residues. Looked up from germline, CDR1 is MNHEY and CDR2 is SVGAGI. The CDR3 nucleotides are TGTGCCAGCCGGGACTACAATCAGCCCCAGCATTTT. Its protein is CASRDYNQPQHF.

The chain links TRBV2 to TRBJ1-2; TRBD1 agrees at 8 bases. Germline-derived CDR1 and CDR2 are SNHLY and FYNNEI. The V segment lost 10 bases and the J segment 8 bases; nucleotides outside the gene matches: 9. CDR3 length: 12 amino acids. The CDR3 DNA reads TGTGCCATCAGAGGACAGGGAGGAGGCTACACCTTC. Its translation is CAIRGQGGGYTF.

This chain joins TRBV5-1 and TRBJ1-1; TRBD1 matches at 8 bases. The CDR3 sequence is 14 residues long. Germline assignment: CDR1 SGHRS and CDR2 YFSETQ. The ends lost 4 bases at V and 1 base at J; junction bases unmatched: 3. The CDR3 protein is CASSATGANTEAFF. The DNA of the CDR3 is TGCGCCAGCAGCGCGACAGGGGCGAACACTGAAGCTTTCTTT.

In this sample, this clone turned up a few times. Other DNA sequences in this sample translate to the same CDR3. V gene TRBV7-2 combines with J gene TRBJ1-5; 7 bases map to TRBD1. Germline CDR1 reads SGHTA; CDR2 reads FQGNSA. The junction had 8 bases not matched to a gene; V was cut back by 5 bases and J by 4 bases. This CDR3 is 15 amino acids long. The CDR3 nucleotides read TGTGCCAGCAGCCTCATGACAGGGAGAAATCAGCCCCAGCATTTT. This encodes CASSLMTGRNQPQHF.

This clone has a handful of counts. V and J are TRBV30 and TRBJ2-3; a possible D gene is TRBD1 (6 bases). CDR3 length: 14 amino acids. Per germline, CDR1 GTSNPN and CDR2 SVGIG (reference sequence). The germline V and J ends were trimmed by 2 bases and 0 bases, with 9 bases remaining between them. CDR3 DNA: TGTGCCTGGAGTAGGACAGTCAGCACAGATACGCAGTATTTT. It encodes CAWSRTVSTDTQYF.

The gene calls are TRBV14 and TRBJ2-1; possibly TRBD2 for D (5 bases). The CDR3 runs 18 residues. Germline V lookup: CDR1 SGHDN, CDR2 FVKESK. Trimming shortened V by 3 bases and J by 2 bases, and 20 bases separated the two germline ends. CDR3 residues: CASSQASRFGGPYNEQFF. The CDR3, as DNA: TGTGCCAGCAGCCAGGCCAGTAGGTTTGGAGGCCCCTACAATGAGCAGTTCTTC.

J is TRBJ2-3 and V is TRBV5-6, with 10 nucleotides matching TRBD2. The CDR3 spans 15 residues. V lost 0 bases and J lost 4; bases outside the gene matches: 2. Germline loops: CDR1 SGHDT, CDR2 YYEEEE. The CDR3 coding sequence is TGTGCCAGCAGCTTGGATAGCGGGGGGTCAGATACGCAGTATTTT. Translating it yields CASSLDSGGSDTQYF.

The chain uses TRBV29-1 and TRBJ2-5, with 7 bases identical to TRBD2. CDR3 length: 14 amino acids. Germline values: CDR1 SQVTM, CDR2 ANQGSEA. V was clipped by 3 bases and J by 1 base; unmatched bases: 5. The DNA of the CDR3 is TGCAGCGTTGATGGCGGGACTACCCAAGAGACCCAGTACTTC. Translating gives CSVDGGTTQETQYF.

The gene calls are TRBV29-1 and TRBJ2-5; D is unclear. The CDR3 totals 11 residues. Trimming shortened V by 7 bases and J by 3 bases, and 9 bases separated the two germline ends. CDR1 SQVTM and CDR2 ANQGSEA come from the germline V gene. The CDR3 spells CSGGRKETQYF. The CDR3, as DNA: TGCAGCGGCGGTCGGAAAGAGACCCAGTACTTC.

The rearrangement links TRBV6-1 to TRBJ1-2, with 10 positions matching TRBD1. Losses at the gene ends were 2 bases for V and 0 bases for J; bases not matched to a gene: 12. The CDR3 has 19 amino acids. The germline V gene encodes CDR1 MNHNS and CDR2 SASEGT. The DNA of the CDR3 is TGTGCCAGCAGTGAAAACACTAGGGGGACAGGGGCAGCTAACTATGGCTACACCTTC. Residues: CASSENTRGTGAANYGYTF.

This clone was counted once. The chain has TRBV29-1 and TRBJ2-7; perhaps TRBD1 as D (6 bases). V was trimmed by 7 bases and J by 2 bases, leaving 15 bases between them. Germline assignment: CDR1 SQVTM and CDR2 ANQGSEA. This CDR3 contains 13 residues. The DNA for the CDR3 is TGCAGCGCCAGGGGAGATAGGACCTACGAGCAGTACTTC. Its translation: CSARGDRTYEQYF.

The chain carries TRBV4-3 and TRBJ2-7; TRBD1 agrees at 11 bases. Germline loops: CDR1 LGHNA, CDR2 YSLEER. The CDR3 contains 14 residues. V gave up 5 bases and J gave up 3 bases; unmatched junction bases: 3. The CDR3 DNA reads TGCGCCAGCAGCTGGGGACAGGGGGTCTACGAGCAGTACTTC. Amino acid sequence: CASSWGQGVYEQYF.

The chain joins TRBV10-1 to TRBJ1-1, with D maybe TRBD1 (6 bases). The V end lost 8 bases, the J end lost 4 bases, and 11 bases lay between the germline ends. Germline V lookup: CDR1 WNHNN, CDR2 SYGVQD (reference sequence). The CDR3 totals 12 residues. The CDR3 region is CASPARGTEAFF. CDR3 sequence (DNA): TGCGCCAGCCCGGCCAGGGGCACTGAAGCTTTCTTT.

The chain links TRBV7-2 to TRBJ1-5; the D is unclear. V was cut by 1 base and J by 1 base, with 8 bases left in between. The length of the CDR3 is 15 residues. Germline V CDR1 and CDR2: SGHTA, FQGNSA. The CDR3 DNA reads TGTGCCAGCAGCTTAGATGGGTTGAGCAATCAGCCCCAGCATTTT. Its translation is CASSLDGLSNQPQHF.

This chain joins TRBV9 and TRBJ1-6, with TRBD1 as a possible D gene (6 bases). The V end was cut by 3 bases, the J end by 11 bases, with 18 bases between. The CDR3 extends over 15 amino acids. Germline-derived CDR1 and CDR2 are SGDLS and YYNGEE. The CDR3 reads CASSAADRPYTPLHF. Here the CDR3 DNA reads TGTGCCAGCAGCGCCGCCGACAGGCCCTATACACCCCTCCACTTT. The entire variable domain, with the rest obtained from reference TRBV9 and TRBJ1-6, is as follows: DSGVTQTPKHLITATGQRVTLRCSPRSGDLSVYWYQQSLDQGLQFLIQYYNGEERAKGNILERFSAQQFPDLHSELNLSSLELGDSALYFCASSAADRPYTPLHFGNGTRLTVT.

The rearrangement uses TRBV18 and TRBJ2-5; tentative D call: TRBD2 (6 bases). CDR1 and CDR2 (germline): KGHSH, LQKENI. V lost 0 bases and J 4 bases, leaving 15 bases between the germline ends. The CDR3 is 16 amino acids. CDR3 sequence reads: CASSPPGSGSRETQYF. DNA of the CDR3: TGTGCCAGCTCACCACCGGGCAGCGGGTCAAGAGAGACCCAGTACTTC. The variable domain in full, completed from reference TRBV18 and TRBJ2-5, reads NAGVMQNPRHLVRRRGQEARLRCSPMKGHSHVYWYRQLPEEGLKFMVYLQKENIIDESGMPKERFSAEFPKEGPSILRIQQVVRGDSAAYFCASSPPGSGSRETQYFGPGTRLLVL.

This clone was recorded a few times. CDR3 loop: CASSLKGQSYGYTF. The CDR3 region has the DNA TGTGCCAGCTCACTAAAGGGACAGTCCTATGGCTACACCTTC. The genes are TRBV18 and TRBJ1-2; 7 bases map to TRBD1. In germline, CDR1 is KGHSH, CDR2 LQKENI. Germline trimming cut 4 bases from V and 4 bases from J; bases unmatched to any gene: 6. CDR3 size: 14 residues.

This chain joins TRBV11-2 and TRBJ2-3, with TRBD2 identical over 7 bases. The CDR3 loop spans 14 amino acids. Germline CDR1 reads SGHAT; CDR2 reads FQNNGV. With 1 base clipped from V and 7 bases from J, the junction kept 5 bases outside the gene matches. CDR3 amino acids: CASSLGPSGNTQYF. The DNA for the CDR3 is TGTGCCAGCAGCTTAGGGCCTAGCGGCAATACGCAGTATTTT.

CDR3 sequence reads: CASSSGEGGTEAFF. The CDR3, as DNA: TGCGCCAGCAGCTCGGGCGAGGGAGGCACTGAAGCTTTCTTT. The V call is TRBV5-1, the J call TRBJ1-1; D unclear. Trimming left V 3 bases short and J 4 bases short, with 13 bases between. The CDR3 is made up of 14 amino acids. Germline assignment: CDR1 SGHRS and CDR2 YFSETQ.

On this clone itself: One junction end does not reproduce the germline sequence, and a read error may be involved. The gene calls are TRBV9 and TRBJ1-1; TRBD1 matches 12 bases. The CDR3 covers 13 residues. Germline V CDR1 and CDR2: SGDLS, YYNGEE. DNA of the CDR3: TGTGCCAGCAGCGCGACCGGGACAGGGGGCCGGTACTTT. It encodes CASSATGTGGRYF.

V usage is TRBV4-1 and J usage is TRBJ1-1; D not resolved. This CDR3 is 13 amino acids long. Trimming removed 0 bases from V and 3 bases from J, with 5 bases in between. Germline CDR1 is MGHRA and CDR2 is YSYEKL. For the CDR3, the DNA is TGCGCCAGCAGCCAAGACCGGTACACTGAAGCTTTCTTT. Translation gives CASSQDRYTEAFF.

The chain couples TRBV5-1 to TRBJ2-5, with 13 bases matching TRBD2. V gave up 3 bases and J gave up 0 bases; unmatched junction bases: 2. This CDR3 has 16 residues. The germline V gene has CDR1 SGHRS and CDR2 YFSETQ. The CDR3: CASSYGTSGNQETQYF. CDR3 bases: TGCGCCAGCAGCTACGGGACTAGCGGGAACCAAGAGACCCAGTACTTC. Full variable domain (remainder filled in from reference TRBV5-1 and TRBJ2-5): KAGVTQTPRYLIKTRGQQVTLSCSPISGHRSVSWYQQTPGQGLQFLFEYFSETQRNKGNFPGRFSGRQFSNSRSEMNVSTLELGDSALYLCASSYGTSGNQETQYFGPGTRLLVL.

V gene TRBV19 combines with J gene TRBJ1-1, with D unclear. With 9 bases removed from V and 4 bases from J, the gap between germline ends came to 15 bases. From germline, CDR1 is LNHDA and CDR2 SQIVND (reference sequence). This CDR3 comprises 13 residues. CDR3 in amino acids: CASRPHGSTEAFF. The CDR3 nucleotides are TGTGCCAGCAGGCCTCACGGGAGCACTGAAGCTTTCTTT.

The rearrangement joins TRBV27 to TRBJ1-4; D is unclear. V shed 0 bases and J shed 8 bases, with 13 bases lying between them. This CDR3 contains 15 residues. Per the germline V gene, CDR1 is MNHEY and CDR2 is SMNVEV (reference sequence). In nucleotides, the CDR3 is TGTGCCAGCAGTTTATCTTACAGTTTTTCGGAAAAACTGTTTTTT. This codes for CASSLSYSFSEKLFF.

This chain connects TRBV9 to TRBJ2-6, with TRBD2 as a possible D gene (5 bases). The CDR3 totals 16 residues. Trimming left V 0 bases short and J 0 bases short, with 7 bases between. Germline values: CDR1 SGDLS, CDR2 YYNGEE. The CDR3 nucleotides are TGTGCCAGCAGCGTAGGAGGGTACTCTGGGGCCAACGTCCTGACTTTC. It encodes CASSVGGYSGANVLTF.

This clone has just a few counts. The chain combines TRBV30 with TRBJ1-2; D remains ambiguous. The CDR3 spans 12 residues. V was clipped by 3 bases and J by 8 bases, with 13 bases between them. Germline V gene data show CDR1 as GTSNPN and CDR2 as SVGIG (reference sequence). The CDR3 region is CAWSGNGEGYTF. Here the CDR3 DNA reads TGTGCCTGGAGCGGCAATGGGGAGGGCTACACCTTC. Full variable domain (missing parts from reference TRBV30 and TRBJ1-2): SQTIHQWPATLVQPVGSPLSLECTVEGTSNPNLYWYRQAAGRGLQLLFYSVGIGQISSEVPQNLSASRPQDRQFILSSKKLLLSDSGFYLCAWSGNGEGYTFGSGTRLTVV.

The chain combines TRBV7-9 with TRBJ2-7, with no clear D. This CDR3 region has 14 residues. Germline values: CDR1 SEHNR, CDR2 FQNEAQ (reference sequence). V was shortened by 3 bases and J by 0 bases, with 9 bases between the two germline ends. CDR3 loop: CASSLAELSYEQYF. CDR3 sequence (DNA): TGTGCCAGCAGCTTGGCGGAACTCTCCTACGAGCAGTACTTC.

The chain carries TRBV28 and TRBJ1-5; D may be TRBD1 (6 bases). The CDR3 is 13 amino acids. The germline gives CDR1 MDHEN, CDR2 SYDVKM. V lost 4 bases to trimming and J lost 5 bases, with 9 bases between them. The CDR3 nucleotides read TGTGCCAGCAGTTCGACAGGTTATCAGCCCCAGCATTTT. As protein: CASSSTGYQPQHF.

The rearrangement joins TRBV18 to TRBJ1-4; D is perhaps TRBD1 (6 bases). V lost 3 bases, J lost 8 bases, and 16 bases lay in between. The germline V gene has CDR1 KGHSH and CDR2 LQKENI. The CDR3 contains 15 residues. CDR3 sequence: CASSPRRVQGEKLFF. CDR3 in DNA: TGTGCCAGCTCACCTCGAAGGGTCCAGGGGGAAAAACTGTTTTTT.

The chain joins TRBV29-1 to TRBJ2-1, with no clear D. The CDR3 sequence is 13 residues long. From germline, CDR1 is SQVTM and CDR2 ANQGSEA. V lost 7 bases, J lost 4 bases, and 14 bases lay in between. The CDR3 region is CSARRPVYNEQFF. CDR3 nucleotide sequence: TGCAGCGCTAGAAGACCGGTTTACAATGAGCAGTTCTTC.